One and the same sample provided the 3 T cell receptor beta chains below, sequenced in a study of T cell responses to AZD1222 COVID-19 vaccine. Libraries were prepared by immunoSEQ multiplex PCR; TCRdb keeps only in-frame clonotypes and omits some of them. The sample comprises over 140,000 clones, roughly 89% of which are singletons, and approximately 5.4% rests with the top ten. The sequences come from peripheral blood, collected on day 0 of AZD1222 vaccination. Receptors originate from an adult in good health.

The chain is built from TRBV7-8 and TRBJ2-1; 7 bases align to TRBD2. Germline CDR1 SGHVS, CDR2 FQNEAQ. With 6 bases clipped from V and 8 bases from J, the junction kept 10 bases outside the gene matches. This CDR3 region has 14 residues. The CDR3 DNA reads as TGTGCCAGCAGTCTCGAGGGAGGGGAGGATGAGCAGTTCTTC. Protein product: CASSLEGGEDEQFF.

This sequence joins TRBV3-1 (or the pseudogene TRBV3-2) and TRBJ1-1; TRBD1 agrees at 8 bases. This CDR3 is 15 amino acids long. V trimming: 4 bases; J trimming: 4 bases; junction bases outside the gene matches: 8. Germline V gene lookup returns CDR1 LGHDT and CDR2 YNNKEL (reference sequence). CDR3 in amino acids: CASSLYRGLGTEAFF. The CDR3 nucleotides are TGTGCCAGCAGCCTTTACAGGGGGTTAGGCACTGAAGCTTTCTTT.

The CDR3 region is CASRGGLAGANVLTF. CDR3 nucleotides: TGTGCCAGCAGGGGAGGATTAGCTGGGGCCAACGTCCTGACTTTC. This chain links TRBV6-5 with TRBJ2-6; D is perhaps TRBD2 (6 bases). This CDR3 spans 15 amino acids. V was trimmed by 6 bases and J by 2 bases, leaving 11 bases between them. Germline lookup yields CDR1 MNHEY and CDR2 SVGAGI.